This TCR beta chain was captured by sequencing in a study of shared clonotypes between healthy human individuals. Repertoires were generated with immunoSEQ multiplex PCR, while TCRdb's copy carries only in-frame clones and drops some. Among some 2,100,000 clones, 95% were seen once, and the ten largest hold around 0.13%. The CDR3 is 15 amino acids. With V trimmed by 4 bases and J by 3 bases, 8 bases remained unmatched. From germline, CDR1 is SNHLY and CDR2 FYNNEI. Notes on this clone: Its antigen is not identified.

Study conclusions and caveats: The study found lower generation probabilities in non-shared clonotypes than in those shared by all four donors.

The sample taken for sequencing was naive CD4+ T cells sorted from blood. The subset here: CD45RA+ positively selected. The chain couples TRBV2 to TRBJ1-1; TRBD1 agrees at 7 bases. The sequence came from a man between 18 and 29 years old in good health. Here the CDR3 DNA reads TGTGCCAGCAGTGCCCTTCAGGGGGAGGACACTGAAGCTTTCTTT. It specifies CASSALQGEDTEAFF.